The rows below give T cell receptor beta chains drawn from one sample of a study of cytomegalovirus exposure and HLA in healthy donors. TCRdb's table, derived via immunoSEQ multiplex PCR, lists solely in-frame clones and lacks some. The sample yields 150,000 or so clones, about three quarters seen once. The sequencing input was PBMCs. The receptors were gathered from a woman aged 45-59 years in good health and CMV-seropositive. CDR3s include the opening cysteine and the closing phenylalanine or tryptophan. D genes are given only for firm matches. Clone size, where shown, is once, few, many, or a class for clones that have expanded.

v_call: TRBV12-5; j_call: TRBJ1-1; cdr3_length: 13; d_call: NA; clone_size: NA; cdr3_aa: CASGSTENTEAFF; cdr3_nt: TGTGCTAGTGGTTCTACAGAGAACACTGAAGCTTTCTTT
v_call: TRBV5-4; j_call: TRBJ2-3; cdr3_length: 15; d_call: TRBD1; clone_size: NA; cdr3_aa: CASRLGQGSTDTQYF; cdr3_nt: TGTGCCAGCAGACTAGGACAGGGAAGCACAGATACGCAGTATTTT
v_call: TRBV19; j_call: TRBJ1-1; cdr3_length: 16; d_call: TRBD1; clone_size: few; cdr3_aa: CASSIRGQGAVTEAFF; cdr3_nt: TGTGCCAGTAGTATAAGGGGACAGGGGGCAGTCACTGAAGCTTTCTTT
v_call: TRBV5-1; j_call: TRBJ1-2; cdr3_length: 14; d_call: NA; clone_size: few; cdr3_aa: CASSNSGDNYGYTF; cdr3_nt: TGCGCCAGCAGCAATTCGGGAGACAACTATGGCTACACCTTC
v_call: TRBV28; j_call: TRBJ1-3; cdr3_length: 12; d_call: NA; clone_size: NA; cdr3_aa: CASTPSGNTIYF; cdr3_nt: TGTGCCAGCACCCCTTCTGGAAACACCATATATTTT
v_call: TRBV11-2; j_call: TRBJ1-3; cdr3_length: 16; d_call: NA; clone_size: NA; cdr3_aa: CASSLKGLRILDTIHF; cdr3_nt: TGTGCCAGCAGCCTTAAGGGCCTACGAATCCTGGACACCATACATTTT
v_call: TRBV6-1; j_call: TRBJ2-1; cdr3_length: 21; d_call: TRBD2; clone_size: NA; cdr3_aa: CASSERLGLATRSSSYNEQFF; cdr3_nt: TGTGCCAGCAGTGAACGCCTGGGACTAGCGACCAGATCGAGCTCCTACAATGAGCAGTTCTTC
v_call: TRBV18; j_call: TRBJ1-2; cdr3_length: 16; d_call: NA; clone_size: NA; cdr3_aa: CASSPNRGGLDYGYTF; cdr3_nt: TGTGCCAGCTCACCAAATAGGGGGGGCCTCGACTATGGCTACACCTTC
v_call: TRBV15; j_call: TRBJ2-2; cdr3_length: 17; d_call: TRBD2; clone_size: NA; cdr3_aa: CATSPGGGTSRAGELFF; cdr3_nt: TGTGCCACCAGCCCGGGCGGGGGGACTAGTCGAGCCGGGGAGCTGTTTTTT
v_call: TRBV5-4; j_call: TRBJ2-3; cdr3_length: 15; d_call: TRBD1; clone_size: NA; cdr3_aa: CASSPTGGSTDTQYF; cdr3_nt: TGTGCCAGCAGCCCAACAGGGGGAAGCACAGATACGCAGTATTTT
v_call: TRBV2; j_call: TRBJ1-5; cdr3_length: 14; d_call: NA; clone_size: NA; cdr3_aa: CASRKDTAEKPQHF; cdr3_nt: TGTGCCAGCAGGAAAGACACGGCCGAAAAGCCCCAGCATTTT
v_call: TRBV19; j_call: TRBJ1-2; cdr3_length: 16; d_call: NA; clone_size: NA; cdr3_aa: CASSMRGGPLNYGYTF; cdr3_nt: TGTGCCAGTAGTATGAGGGGAGGCCCCCTGAACTATGGCTACACCTTC
v_call: TRBV5-5; j_call: TRBJ2-2; cdr3_length: 15; d_call: NA; clone_size: NA; cdr3_aa: CASSSMTASTGELFF; cdr3_nt: TGTGCCAGCAGCTCCATGACAGCCTCCACCGGGGAGCTGTTTTTT
v_call: TRBV5-1; j_call: TRBJ2-5; cdr3_length: 16; d_call: TRBD2; clone_size: few; cdr3_aa: CASSESPGLGLETQYF; cdr3_nt: TGCGCCAGCAGCGAGTCCCCGGGACTAGGGTTAGAGACCCAGTACTTC
v_call: TRBV2; j_call: TRBJ2-7; cdr3_length: 12; d_call: NA; clone_size: NA; cdr3_aa: CASRDFVGEQYF; cdr3_nt: TGTGCCAGCAGGGACTTTGTCGGCGAGCAGTACTTC
v_call: TRBV7-9; j_call: TRBJ2-2; cdr3_length: 15; d_call: TRBD2; clone_size: few; cdr3_aa: CATGSGGSNTGELFF; cdr3_nt: TGTGCCACTGGTAGCGGGGGAAGCAACACCGGGGAGCTGTTTTTT
v_call: TRBV6-1; j_call: TRBJ2-3; cdr3_length: 14; d_call: TRBD1; clone_size: NA; cdr3_aa: CASTRDRAPDTQYF; cdr3_nt: TGTGCCAGCACCCGGGACAGGGCGCCAGATACGCAGTATTTT
v_call: TRBV29-1; j_call: TRBJ2-7; cdr3_length: 13; d_call: TRBD2; clone_size: NA; cdr3_aa: CSVVRTSGYEQYF; cdr3_nt: TGCAGCGTCGTAAGGACTAGCGGCTACGAGCAGTACTTC
v_call: TRBV5-1; j_call: TRBJ2-1; cdr3_length: 13; d_call: TRBD1; clone_size: NA; cdr3_aa: CASTLGQNNEQFF; cdr3_nt: TGCGCCAGCACACTGGGACAGAACAATGAGCAGTTCTTC
v_call: TRBV7-2; j_call: TRBJ1-1; cdr3_length: 16; d_call: TRBD1; clone_size: once; cdr3_aa: CASTFSKTGSNTEAFF; cdr3_nt: TGTGCCAGCACCTTTAGTAAGACAGGGTCGAACACTGAAGCTTTCTTT
v_call: TRBV5-8; j_call: TRBJ1-2; cdr3_length: 14; d_call: NA; clone_size: many; cdr3_aa: CASSLRGIDYGYTF; cdr3_nt: TGTGCCAGCAGCCTCCGCGGGATAGACTATGGCTACACCTTC
v_call: TRBV10-3; j_call: TRBJ2-1; cdr3_length: 15; d_call: TRBD2; clone_size: NA; cdr3_aa: CAIKYGTSGYNEQFF; cdr3_nt: TGTGCCATCAAATATGGGACTAGCGGGTACAATGAGCAGTTCTTC
v_call: TRBV5-1; j_call: TRBJ2-5; cdr3_length: 13; d_call: NA; clone_size: NA; cdr3_aa: CASSLTSLRGLYF; cdr3_nt: TGCGCCAGCAGCCTGACGTCCCTGCGGGGATTATACTTC
v_call: TRBV18; j_call: TRBJ1-1; cdr3_length: 14; d_call: NA; clone_size: once; cdr3_aa: CASSPQGISTEAFF; cdr3_nt: TGTGCCAGCTCACCCCAGGGGATTAGCACTGAAGCTTTCTTT
v_call: TRBV9; j_call: TRBJ2-3; cdr3_length: 16; d_call: NA; clone_size: few; cdr3_aa: CASSNRQPTSLDTQYF; cdr3_nt: TGTGCCAGCAGCAACCGACAGCCTACAAGTTTGGATACGCAGTATTTT
v_call: TRBV15; j_call: TRBJ2-7; cdr3_length: 15; d_call: NA; clone_size: NA; cdr3_aa: CATSRGGDFSYEQYF; cdr3_nt: TGTGCCACCAGCAGAGGTGGGGACTTCTCCTACGAGCAGTACTTC
v_call: TRBV7-2; j_call: TRBJ1-4; cdr3_length: 16; d_call: NA; clone_size: NA; cdr3_aa: CASSGETGLFNEKLFF; cdr3_nt: TGTGCCAGCAGCGGCGAGACAGGCCTTTTTAATGAAAAACTGTTTTTT
v_call: TRBV28; j_call: TRBJ1-1; cdr3_length: 12; d_call: NA; clone_size: NA; cdr3_aa: CASTGGYTEAFF; cdr3_nt: TGTGCCAGCACGGGAGGGTACACTGAAGCTTTCTTT
v_call: TRBV13; j_call: TRBJ2-6; cdr3_length: 13; d_call: NA; clone_size: NA; cdr3_aa: CASSRSGANGLTF; cdr3_nt: TGTGCCAGCAGCAGGTCTGGGGCCAACGGCCTGACTTTC
v_call: TRBV5-4; j_call: TRBJ1-3; cdr3_length: 16; d_call: TRBD1; clone_size: many; cdr3_aa: CASSFSQGASGNTIYF; cdr3_nt: TGTGCCAGCAGCTTTTCACAGGGGGCCTCTGGAAACACCATATATTTT
v_call: TRBV9; j_call: TRBJ2-2; cdr3_length: 18; d_call: TRBD2; clone_size: NA; cdr3_aa: CASSVGSGGPGNTGELFF; cdr3_nt: TGTGCCAGCAGCGTAGGTAGCGGGGGCCCCGGGAACACCGGGGAGCTGTTTTTT
v_call: TRBV10-3; j_call: TRBJ1-5; cdr3_length: 14; d_call: TRBD1; clone_size: NA; cdr3_aa: CAISQGAADQPQHF; cdr3_nt: TGTGCCATCAGTCAGGGGGCAGCAGATCAGCCCCAGCATTTT
v_call: TRBV28; j_call: TRBJ2-5; cdr3_length: 14; d_call: NA; clone_size: NA; cdr3_aa: CASSGTGEQETQYF; cdr3_nt: TGTGCCAGCAGTGGCACGGGGGAGCAAGAGACCCAGTACTTC